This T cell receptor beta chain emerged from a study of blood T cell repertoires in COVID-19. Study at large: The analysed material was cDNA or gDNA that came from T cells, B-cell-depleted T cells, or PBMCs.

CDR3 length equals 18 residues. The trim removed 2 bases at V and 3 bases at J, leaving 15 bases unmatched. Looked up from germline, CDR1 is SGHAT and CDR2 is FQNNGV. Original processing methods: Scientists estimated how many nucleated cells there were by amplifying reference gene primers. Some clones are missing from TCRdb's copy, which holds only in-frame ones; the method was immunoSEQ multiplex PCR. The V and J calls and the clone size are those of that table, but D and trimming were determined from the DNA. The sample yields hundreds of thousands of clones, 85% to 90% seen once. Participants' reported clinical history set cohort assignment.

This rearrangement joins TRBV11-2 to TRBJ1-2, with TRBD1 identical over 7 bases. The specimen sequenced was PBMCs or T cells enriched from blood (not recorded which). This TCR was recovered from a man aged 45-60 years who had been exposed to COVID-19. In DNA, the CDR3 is TGTGCCAGCAGCTTAAGTTTAGGGGACAGCCAAATTCACTATGGCTACACCTTC. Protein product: CASSLSLGDSQIHYGYTF.